This T cell receptor (beta chain) stems from a study of control samples from healthy donors and cancer patients. This clone was seen once. TCRdb keeps only in-frame clones here, not all; method: immunoSEQ multiplex PCR. This table holds about 100,000 clones, 85% found once. Germline values: CDR1 SGHVS, CDR2 FNYEAQ. Trimming took 5 bases from V and 10 from J, leaving 12 bases between them. The CDR3 is 12 amino acids. Sequencing was done on a sample of blood. The chain employs TRBV7-6 and TRBJ2-1; a weak D match, TRBD2 (6 bases). The clonotype comes from a man aged 30 to 39 in good health. Here the CDR3 reads CASSRGTLEQFF. DNA of the CDR3: TGTGCCAGCAGCCGGGGGACTCTCGAGCAGTTCTTC.